What follows is one T cell receptor (beta chain) and its context. This sample is part of a study of low-dose radiotherapy and immunotherapy resistance in tumors. Whole-study context: Members of Cohort 1 were treated with 0.5 Gy per fraction every 2 weeks. The prescribed total PTV dose was 6.5 Gy. Each fraction given to Cohort 2 every two weeks delivered 1 Gy, and the total reached 13 Gy over 26 weeks. Given every two weeks, intravenous cyclophosphamide 200 mg/m2 preceded radiation and immunotherapy by one day.

Covering alpha and beta chains, TRAV- and TRBV-specific primers were used for the first-strand cDNA. A roughly 20-cycle PCR with a constant-region primer and V-primer adapter amplified TCRs. TCRdb redid the calling of the reads with MiXCR, one entry per CDR3 protein. This sample yields 60,000 to 90,000 distinct CDR3 sequences, of which roughly 30% are seen a single time; 11% belongs to the top ten. As to time point: before trial treatment. Patients who could take part had advanced solid tumors with no tumor-infiltrating lymphocytes. V gave up 2 bases and J gave up 5 bases; unmatched junction bases: 9. The CDR3 extends over 16 amino acids. CDR1 is MDHEN, CDR2 SYDVKM, per germline.

The rearrangement links TRBV28 to TRBJ1-1; TRBD1 aligns across 9 bases. The clonotype was recovered from a female donor with ovarian cancer. The sequenced sample was PBMCs, obtained before treatment. The CDR3 coding sequence is TGTGCCAGCAGTTTACTACAGGGGGCAGGGGGGACTGAAGCTTTCTTT. It translates to CASSLLQGAGGTEAFF. Supplemented by reference TRBV28 and TRBJ1-1, the full variable domain reads DVKVTQSSRYLVKRTGEKVFLECVQDMDHENMFWYRQDPGLGLRLIYFSYDVKMKEKGDIPEGYSVSREKKERFSLILESASTNQTSMYLCASSLLQGAGGTEAFFGQGTRLTVV.